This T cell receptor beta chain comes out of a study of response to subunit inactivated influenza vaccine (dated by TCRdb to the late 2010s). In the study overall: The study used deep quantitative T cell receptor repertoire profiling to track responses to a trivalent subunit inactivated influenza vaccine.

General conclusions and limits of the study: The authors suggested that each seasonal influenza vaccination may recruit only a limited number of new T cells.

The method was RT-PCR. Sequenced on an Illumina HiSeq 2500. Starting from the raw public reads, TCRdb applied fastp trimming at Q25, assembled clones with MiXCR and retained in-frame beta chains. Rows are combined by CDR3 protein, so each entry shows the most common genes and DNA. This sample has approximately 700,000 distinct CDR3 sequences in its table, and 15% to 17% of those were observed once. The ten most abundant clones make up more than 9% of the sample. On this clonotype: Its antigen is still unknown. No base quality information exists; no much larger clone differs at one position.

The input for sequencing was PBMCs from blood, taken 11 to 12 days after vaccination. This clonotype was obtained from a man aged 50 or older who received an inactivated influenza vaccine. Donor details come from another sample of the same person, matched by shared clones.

Here is the DNA: TGCGCCAGCAGCTTGGATACGGGTGGGGGCAATCAGCCCCAGCATTTT. Its coded protein is CASSLDTGGGNQPQHF. The chain is made from TRBV5-1 and TRBJ1-5, with no confidently assigned D gene. Counted from cysteine to phenylalanine, this CDR3 has 16 amino acids. Only CDR3 DNA remains: 48 bases, in frame from the first base. Cut back by 0 bases and 2 bases, the V and J ends lie 12 bases apart. Per the germline V gene, SGHRS is the CDR1 and YFSETQ is the CDR2.